Shown below are 9 T cell receptor beta chains from a single sample sequenced in a study of STAT5B mutations in CD4+ large granular lymphocyte leukemia. Produced via immunoSEQ multiplex PCR; TCRdb's table is partial and in-frame only. The table includes approximately 35,000 clones, approximately 67% detected once. The sample was CD4+ T cells from blood buffy coats. These receptor sequences come from a human donor in good health.

The V and J genes are TRBV6-1 and TRBJ2-4, with no clear D. Germline V gene data show CDR1 as MNHNS and CDR2 as SASEGT. CDR3 length: 14 residues. Trimming took off 2 bases at V and 1 base at J, with 6 bases between the two ends. The CDR3 DNA sequence: TGTGCCAGCAGTGAATCACATGCCAAAAACATTCAGTACTTC. It codes for CASSESHAKNIQYF.

This clone is large by share. The chain employs TRBV6-1 and TRBJ2-7; D is possibly TRBD2 (6 bases). The CDR3 is 15 amino acids. V gave up 2 bases and J gave up 4 bases, with 15 bases separating them. CDR1 MNHNS and CDR2 SASEGT come from the germline V gene. CDR3 region: CASSERAGLLYEQYF. The CDR3 nucleotides read TGTGCCAGCAGTGAAAGGGCGGGACTCTTATACGAGCAGTACTTC.

This chain joins TRBV7-9 and TRBJ2-7; the match to TRBD1 covers 8 bases. V was clipped by 2 bases and J by 5 bases; unmatched bases: 8. Germline V gene sequence: CDR1 SEHNR, CDR2 FQNEAQ (reference sequence). The CDR3 sequence is 15 residues long. The CDR3 region is CASSLSGTGHDEQYF. CDR3 DNA sequence: TGTGCCAGCAGCTTATCGGGGACAGGTCACGACGAGCAGTACTTC.

In DNA, the CDR3 is TGTGCCAGCAGCTTGGCCGGGGGCAGGGCCGAAGAGACCCAGTACTTC. Its protein is CASSLAGGRAEETQYF. This rearrangement joins TRBV5-4 to TRBJ2-5, with D perhaps matching TRBD1 or TRBD2 (6 bases each). Trimming removed 0 bases from V and 3 bases from J, with 15 bases in between. The CDR3 contains 16 residues. The germline gives CDR1 SGHNT, CDR2 YYREEE (reference sequence).

Written as DNA, the CDR3 is TGTGCCAGCAGCTTAGATCAGGGAGGGAGCGAGCAGTACTTC. As protein: CASSLDQGGSEQYF. The chain couples TRBV11-3 to TRBJ2-7; 7 bases fit TRBD2. The CDR3 runs 14 residues. Germline loops: CDR1 SGHNT, CDR2 YENEEA. Trimming cost V 0 bases and J 6 bases; bases outside gene matches: 5.

The table lists this clone with a count of one. This chain connects TRBV5-1 to TRBJ1-1; D possibly corresponds to TRBD1 (5 bases). V dropped 3 bases and J dropped 2 bases, with 11 bases sitting between them. Germline V gene lookup returns CDR1 SGHRS and CDR2 YFSETQ. The CDR3 contains 14 residues. CDR3 in amino acids: CASSSTASNTEAFF. CDR3 DNA sequence: TGCGCCAGCAGCTCGACAGCCTCTAACACTGAAGCTTTCTTT. The entire variable domain, with the rest obtained from reference TRBV5-1 and TRBJ1-1, is as follows: KAGVTQTPRYLIKTRGQQVTLSCSPISGHRSVSWYQQTPGQGLQFLFEYFSETQRNKGNFPGRFSGRQFSNSRSEMNVSTLELGDSALYLCASSSTASNTEAFFGQGTRLTVV.

The V gene is TRBV11-3, the J gene TRBJ2-3, with D tentatively TRBD1 (6 bases). The length of the CDR3 is 16 residues. Germline V CDR1 and CDR2: SGHNT, YENEEA. Trimming removed 1 base at V and 1 base at J, with 12 bases between. CDR3 region: CASSLVGRGGTDTQYF. Here the CDR3 DNA reads TGTGCCAGCAGCTTAGTAGGCAGGGGTGGCACAGATACGCAGTATTTT. The whole variable domain, filled in from reference TRBV11-3 and TRBJ2-3, reads EAGVVQSPRYKIIEKKQPVAFWCNPISGHNTLYWYLQNLGQGPELLIRYENEEAVDDSQLPKDRFSAERLKGVDSTLKIQPAELGDSAVYLCASSLVGRGGTDTQYFGPGTRLTVL.

Remarks on this clone: One end of the junction is discordant with germline, which a read error may explain. V gene TRBV7-9 combines with J gene TRBJ2-1; D is possibly TRBD2 (5 bases). This CDR3 has 14 residues. CDR1 is SEHNR and CDR2 is FQNEAQ in the germline V gene (reference sequence). CDR3 protein: CASSLERGISKMIF. The CDR3, as DNA: TGTGCCAGCAGCTTAGAGAGAGGGATCTCCAAAATGATCTTC.

The chain recombines TRBV6-1 with TRBJ2-1, with D possibly TRBD1 on 6 matching bases. This CDR3 is built from 13 residues. Germline CDR1 reads MNHNS; CDR2 reads SASEGT. V was trimmed by 3 bases and J by 5 bases, leaving 8 bases between them. The CDR3 sequence is CASSERGNNEQFF. The CDR3 region has the DNA TGTGCCAGCAGTGAGAGGGGGAACAATGAGCAGTTCTTC.